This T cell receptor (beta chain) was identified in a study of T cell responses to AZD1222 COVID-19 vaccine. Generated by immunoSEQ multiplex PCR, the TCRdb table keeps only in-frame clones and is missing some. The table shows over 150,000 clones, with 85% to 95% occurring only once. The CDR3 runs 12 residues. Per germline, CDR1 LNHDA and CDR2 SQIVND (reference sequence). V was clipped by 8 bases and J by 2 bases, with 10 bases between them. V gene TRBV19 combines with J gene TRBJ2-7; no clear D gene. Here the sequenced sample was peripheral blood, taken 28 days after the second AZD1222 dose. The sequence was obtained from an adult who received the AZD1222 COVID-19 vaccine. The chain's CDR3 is CASRSDTYEQYF. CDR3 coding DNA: TGTGCCAGTCGATCGGATACCTACGAGCAGTACTTC.